This TCR beta chain was captured in a study of cytomegalovirus exposure and HLA in healthy donors. Study background: Most genotyped donors, around four fifths of about 400, had Caucasian-associated genetic ancestry.

The PCR ran on 60 Vbeta and 13 Jbeta primers. Clones were read by immunoSEQ multiplex PCR, and TCRdb kept only the in-frame ones, dropping some. The repertoire holds about 140,000 clones, with about 82% as singletons. Germline-derived CDR1 and CDR2 are LGHNT and FRNRAP. This CDR3 is built from 18 residues. Trimming took 1 base from V and 1 from J, leaving 19 bases between them. The chain has TRBV12-5 and TRBJ1-1; D is perhaps TRBD1 (5 bases). This TCR derives from a man aged 25-45 years in good health. Input material: PBMCs. The CDR3 sequence: CASGLGPPAGPWNTEAFF. As DNA, the CDR3 is TGTGCTAGTGGTTTGGGACCCCCCGCGGGGCCGTGGAACACTGAAGCTTTCTTT.